One and the same sample provided the 26 T cell receptor beta chains below, sequenced in a study of blood T cells in healthy people across ages. The use of a sample-barcoded 5' primer and a J-beta primer mix characterized a second PCR of roughly 6 to 11 cycles. TCRdb processed the 5' RACE reads anew with MiXCR; each CDR3 protein has one entry. Of about 800,000 distinct CDR3 sequences listed, around half are singletons. What was sequenced was blood. The receptor set was obtained from an elderly man in good health.

This chain links TRBV4-3 with TRBJ2-6, with 8 bases matching TRBD1. V lost 2 bases and J lost 1; bases outside the gene matches: 16. The germline V gene has CDR1 LGHNA and CDR2 YSLEER. The CDR3 sequence is 21 residues long. In DNA form, the CDR3 reads TGCGCCAGCAGCCAAAAGTTCCGCGGGCAGGGGGCGATTTCTGGGGCCAACGTCCTGACTTTC. This encodes CASSQKFRGQGAISGANVLTF.

The CDR3: CASSLGWQNYEQYF. In nucleotides, the CDR3 is TGTGCCAGCAGCTTAGGCTGGCAGAACTACGAGCAGTACTTC. This rearrangement joins TRBV11-2 to TRBJ2-7, with D unclear. CDR3 length: 14 residues. Per germline, CDR1 SGHAT and CDR2 FQNNGV. Trimming shortened V by 1 base and J by 3 bases, and 10 bases separated the two germline ends.

The V call is TRBV5-6, the J call TRBJ2-7; TRBD2 is a possible D gene (5 bases). There are 14 residues in the CDR3. In germline, CDR1 is SGHDT, CDR2 YYEEEE. The V and J ends lost 4 bases and 3 bases respectively, with 14 bases between them. Here the CDR3 DNA reads TGTGCCAGCAGCCGCCCCACCGGGGTCTACGAGCAGTACTTC. Translation gives CASSRPTGVYEQYF.

This chain links TRBV29-1 with TRBJ1-1, with D perhaps matching TRBD1 (5 bases). V was clipped by 7 bases and J by 8 bases, with 17 bases between them. The CDR3 extends over 12 amino acids. The germline gives CDR1 SQVTM, CDR2 ANQGSEA. The CDR3 sequence: CSGLIGRGEAFF. CDR3 bases: TGCAGCGGACTGATAGGACGGGGGGAAGCTTTCTTT.

This clonotype was detected only once. The rearrangement uses TRBV4-1 and TRBJ2-4; possible D gene TRBD2, 5 bases. The better agreement between TRBJ2-5 and the DNA end casts doubt on the J call. Germline CDR1 and CDR2: MGHRA and YSYEKL. The CDR3 length is 16 residues. The chain's CDR3 is CASSQERGVGEETQYF. In nucleotides, the CDR3 is TGCGCCAGCAGCCAAGAACGGGGAGTGGGCGAAGAGACCCAGTACTTC.

The chain carries TRBV7-9 and TRBJ2-7; unclear D gene. CDR3 length: 12 amino acids. Trimming took 3 bases from V and 5 from J, leaving 8 bases between them. Germline CDR1 and CDR2: SEHNR and FQNEAQ (reference sequence). In DNA, the CDR3 is TGTGCCAGCAGCTTCTCTTCCCACGAGCAGTACTTC. Its translation: CASSFSSHEQYF.

This clonotype was picked up a small number of times. The rearrangement uses TRBV5-1 and TRBJ2-5, with D possibly matching TRBD1 (5 bases). V was pared by 3 bases and J by 5 bases, with 17 bases between. The germline V gene has CDR1 SGHRS and CDR2 YFSETQ. This CDR3 spans 15 amino acids. The CDR3 coding sequence is TGCGCCAGCAGCTCCGCCGCAGGGATCCGGGAGACCCAGTACTTC. This translates into CASSSAAGIRETQYF.

This rearrangement joins TRBV20-1 to TRBJ2-5, with 10 positions matching TRBD2. V was clipped by 6 bases and J by 11 bases; unmatched bases: 9. The germline CDR1 and CDR2 sequences are DFQATT and SNEGSKA (reference sequence). The CDR3 runs to 12 residues. The CDR3 region has the DNA TGCAGTGCAGAAGGACTAGCGGAAGAGCAGTACTTC. It translates to CSAEGLAEEQYF.

V is TRBV6-6 and J is TRBJ1-5; TRBD1 might be the D (6 bases). Looked up from germline, CDR1 is MNHNY and CDR2 is SVGAGI (reference sequence). Trimming took off 5 bases at V and 1 base at J, with 12 bases between the two ends. The CDR3 has 15 amino acids. CDR3 protein: CASSRDRMSNQPQHF. The CDR3 DNA follows: TGTGCCAGCAGTCGAGACAGGATGAGCAATCAGCCCCAGCATTTT.

The chain joins TRBV29-1 to TRBJ2-1; 10 bases fit TRBD2. This CDR3 has 14 residues. V trimming: 4 bases; J trimming: 7 bases; junction bases outside the gene matches: 7. Germline loops: CDR1 SQVTM, CDR2 ANQGSEA. The CDR3 spells CSVGGQREGNEQFF. CDR3 sequence (DNA): TGCAGCGTTGGAGGTCAGCGGGAGGGGAATGAGCAGTTCTTC.

This chain uses TRBV21-1 with TRBJ1-3. TRBV21-1 is a pseudogene segment. The CDR3 runs 15 residues. The CDR3 is CASSPRCSSGNTIYF. DNA for the CDR3: TGTGCCAGCAGCCCGAGATGTAGCTCTGGAAACACCATATATTTT.

V usage is TRBV28 and J usage is TRBJ2-3, with D perhaps matching TRBD2 (6 bases). Germline V CDR1 and CDR2: MDHEN, SYDVKM. V was shortened by 6 bases and J by 0 bases, with 19 bases between the two germline ends. The CDR3 contains 17 residues. CDR3 bases: TGTGCCAGCAGCCCACCGGCGGGACCGATTAGCACAGATACGCAGTATTTT. Translating it yields CASSPPAGPISTDTQYF. The full variable domain, rest sourced from reference TRBV28 and TRBJ2-3, is DVKVTQSSRYLVKRTGEKVFLECVQDMDHENMFWYRQDPGLGLRLIYFSYDVKMKEKGDIPEGYSVSREKKERFSLILESASTNQTSMYLCASSPPAGPISTDTQYFGPGTRLTVL.

The CDR3 region is CATSETSGINNEQFF. For the CDR3, the DNA is TGTGCCACCAGTGAGACTAGCGGGATTAACAATGAGCAGTTCTTC. The chain has TRBV24-1 and TRBJ2-1; 11 bases map to TRBD2. Per the germline V gene, CDR1 is KGHDR and CDR2 is SFDVKD. The CDR3 runs to 15 residues. V gave up 4 bases and J gave up 5 bases; unmatched junction bases: 3.

This clonotype has a count of ten or more. The rearrangement joins TRBV20-1 to TRBJ2-3; TRBD2 might be the D (6 bases). The germline V and J ends were trimmed by 5 bases and 0 bases, with 6 bases remaining between them. CDR1 is DFQATT and CDR2 is SNEGSKA in the germline V gene (reference sequence). The CDR3 loop spans 12 amino acids. The CDR3 sequence: CSARGSTDTQYF. The CDR3 DNA is TGCAGTGCTCGGGGGAGCACAGATACGCAGTATTTT.

At least ten counts were recorded for this clonotype. The germline gene is not matched at one end of the junction; a read error may be the cause. V and J are TRBV5-1 and TRBJ2-1, with 15 bases matching TRBD2. This CDR3 spans 16 amino acids. Germline lookup yields CDR1 SGHRS and CDR2 YFSETQ. Here the CDR3 DNA reads TGTGCCAGCAGCTTAGCCGGGACTAGCGGGAGGAATGAGCAGTTCTTC. Protein sequence: CASSLAGTSGRNEQFF.

The chain combines TRBV15 with TRBJ2-3; no firm D call. Germline loops: CDR1 LNHNV, CDR2 YYDKDF (reference sequence). V was cut by 3 bases and J by 2 bases, with 6 bases left in between. The CDR3 spans 13 residues. The CDR3 spells CATSRVTTDTQYF. CDR3 DNA: TGTGCCACCAGCAGGGTCACCACAGATACGCAGTATTTT.

As to this clonotype: One end of the junction does not line up with germline, which may come from a read error. This chain connects TRBV4-3 to TRBJ2-4; 8 bases match TRBD1. Per germline, CDR1 LGHNA and CDR2 YSLEER. The CDR3 consists of 16 residues. The CDR3 reads CVSSQDYEDRANIQYF. The CDR3, as DNA: TGCGTCAGCAGCCAAGATTATGAGGACAGGGCAAACATTCAGTACTTC.

The CDR3 nucleotides are TGCAGCGTTGAAAGGCAGACTATGGAGACCCAGTACTTC. It encodes CSVERQTMETQYF. The V call is TRBV29-1, the J call TRBJ2-5; TRBD2 is a possible D gene (5 bases). CDR3 length: 13 residues. V dropped 2 bases and J dropped 5 bases, with 12 bases sitting between them. Germline V CDR1 and CDR2: SQVTM, ANQGSEA.

The chain has TRBV7-2 and TRBJ2-5, with TRBD2 identical over 12 bases. The CDR3 loop spans 16 amino acids. Trimming cost V 1 base and J 5 bases; bases outside gene matches: 5. Germline V gene sequence: CDR1 SGHTA, CDR2 FQGNSA. As DNA, the CDR3 is TGTGCCAGCAGCTTAGTGGCTAGCGGGGGGGCTGAGACCCAGTACTTC. As protein: CASSLVASGGAETQYF.

In its sample, this clonotype was seen a few times. The rearrangement uses TRBV7-9 and TRBJ2-7; 13 nucleotides line up with TRBD2. Germline assignment: CDR1 SEHNR and CDR2 FQNEAQ (reference sequence). The CDR3 runs 16 residues. The V and J ends lost 5 bases and 4 bases, in that order; junction bases with no gene match: 8. DNA of the CDR3: TGTGCCAGCAGCCCTCCAACTAGCGGGGGGGAGTACGAGCAGTACTTC. It specifies CASSPPTSGGEYEQYF.

This clonotype was detected only a few times. CDR3 amino acids: CASSALDEQFF. CDR3 DNA sequence: TGTGCCAGCAGCGCGTTAGATGAGCAGTTCTTC. The chain carries TRBV6-6 and TRBJ2-1; D not certain. The germline V gene has CDR1 MNHNY and CDR2 SVGAGI (reference sequence). This CDR3 is built from 11 residues. V lost 6 bases and J 8 bases, leaving 8 bases between the germline ends.

This clonotype was detected many times. J is TRBJ2-7 and V is TRBV12-3 or TRBV12-4; no reliable D call. The CDR3 has 14 amino acids. V lost 0 bases to trimming and J lost 4 bases, with 10 bases between them. The CDR3 bases are TGTGCCAGCAGTTTAGCTACGGGCTTTTACGAGCAGTACTTC. Protein product: CASSLATGFYEQYF.

This clonotype was detected a few times. This chain joins TRBV12-3 or TRBV12-4 and TRBJ2-3; possible D gene TRBD1, 5 bases. Trimming shortened V by 1 base and J by 5 bases, and 10 bases separated the two germline ends. The CDR3 runs 14 residues. CDR3 nucleotides: TGTGCCAGCAGTTTAGGGGGCTCGGTAGATACGCAGTATTTT. This sequence encodes CASSLGGSVDTQYF.

This clonotype was observed a few times. This chain links TRBV15 with TRBJ2-5; the D is unclear. Between the trimmed V and J ends, which lost 0 bases and 5 bases, there was a span of 10 bases. The CDR3 has 14 amino acids. Germline V gives CDR1 LNHNV, CDR2 YYDKDF (reference sequence). The CDR3 DNA reads TGTGCCACCAGCAGAGATGGGATCCGGGAGACCCAGTACTTC. Residues: CATSRDGIRETQYF.

This clonotype has ten or more counts. V is TRBV6-4 and J is TRBJ2-1; 11 bases line up with TRBD2. In germline, CDR1 is MRHNA, CDR2 SNTAGT. V lost 8 bases and J lost 4; bases outside the gene matches: 7. The length of the CDR3 is 15 residues. This CDR3 reads CASRRTSGLYNEQFF. The DNA for the CDR3 is TGTGCCAGCCGACGGACTAGCGGGCTGTACAATGAGCAGTTCTTC.

In its sample, this clonotype was seen a few times. The V and J genes are TRBV12-3 or TRBV12-4 and TRBJ1-1, with a tentative D call TRBD1 (5 bases). The CDR3 contains 14 residues. The V end was cut by 3 bases, the J end by 0 bases, with 8 bases between. The CDR3 region is CASSFSTVNTEAFF. The CDR3 DNA reads as TGTGCCAGCAGTTTCTCGACAGTGAACACTGAAGCTTTCTTT.